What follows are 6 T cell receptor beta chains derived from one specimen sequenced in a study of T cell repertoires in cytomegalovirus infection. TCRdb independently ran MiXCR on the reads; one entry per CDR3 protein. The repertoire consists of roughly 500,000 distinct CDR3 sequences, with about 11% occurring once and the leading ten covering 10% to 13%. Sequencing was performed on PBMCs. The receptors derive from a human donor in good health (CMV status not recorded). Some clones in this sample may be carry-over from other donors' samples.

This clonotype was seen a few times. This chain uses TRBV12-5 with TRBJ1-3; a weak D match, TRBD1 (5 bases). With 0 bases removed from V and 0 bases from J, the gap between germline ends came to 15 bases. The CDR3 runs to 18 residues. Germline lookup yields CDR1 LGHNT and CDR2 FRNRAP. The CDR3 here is CASGLVLRQLFSGNTIYF. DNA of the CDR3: TGTGCTAGTGGTTTGGTGCTGAGACAGCTTTTCTCTGGAAACACCATATATTTT.

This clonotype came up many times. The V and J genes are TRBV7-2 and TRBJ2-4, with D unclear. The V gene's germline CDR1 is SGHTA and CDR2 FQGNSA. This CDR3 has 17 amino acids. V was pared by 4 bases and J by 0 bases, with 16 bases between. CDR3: CASSSLLSTGAKNIQYF. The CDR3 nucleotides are TGTGCCAGCAGCTCCCTCCTCTCGACGGGAGCCAAAAACATTCAGTACTTC.

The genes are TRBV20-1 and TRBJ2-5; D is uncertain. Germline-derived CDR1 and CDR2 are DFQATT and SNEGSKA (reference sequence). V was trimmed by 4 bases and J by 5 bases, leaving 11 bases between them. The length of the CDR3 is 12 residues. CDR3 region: CSAKASGETQYF. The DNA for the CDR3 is TGCAGTGCTAAGGCGTCTGGCGAGACCCAGTACTTC.

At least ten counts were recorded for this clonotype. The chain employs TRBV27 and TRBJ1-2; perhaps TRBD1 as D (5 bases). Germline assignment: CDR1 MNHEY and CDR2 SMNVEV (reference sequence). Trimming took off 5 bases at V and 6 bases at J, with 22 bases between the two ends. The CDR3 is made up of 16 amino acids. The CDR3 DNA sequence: TGTGCCAGCAGTCGGGGACGGGGTTGGGACTTCGATGGCTACACCTTC. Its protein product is CASSRGRGWDFDGYTF.

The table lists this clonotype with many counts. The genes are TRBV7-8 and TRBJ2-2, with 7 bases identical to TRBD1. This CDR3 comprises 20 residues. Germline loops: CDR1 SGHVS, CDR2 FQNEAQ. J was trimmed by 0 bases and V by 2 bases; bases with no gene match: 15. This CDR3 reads CASSLRPYHGQGANTGELFF. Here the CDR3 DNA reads TGTGCCAGCAGCTTACGGCCGTACCATGGGCAGGGGGCGAACACCGGGGAGCTGTTTTTT.

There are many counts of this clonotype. The CDR3 reads CASSPGINTDTQYF. CDR3 nucleotide sequence: TGTGCCAGCAGTCCTGGGATAAACACAGATACGCAGTATTTT. The chain combines TRBV27 with TRBJ2-3; D is unclear. CDR1 is MNHEY and CDR2 is SMNVEV in the germline V gene (reference sequence). CDR3 size: 14 residues. Trimming left V 5 bases short and J 2 bases short, with 11 bases between.